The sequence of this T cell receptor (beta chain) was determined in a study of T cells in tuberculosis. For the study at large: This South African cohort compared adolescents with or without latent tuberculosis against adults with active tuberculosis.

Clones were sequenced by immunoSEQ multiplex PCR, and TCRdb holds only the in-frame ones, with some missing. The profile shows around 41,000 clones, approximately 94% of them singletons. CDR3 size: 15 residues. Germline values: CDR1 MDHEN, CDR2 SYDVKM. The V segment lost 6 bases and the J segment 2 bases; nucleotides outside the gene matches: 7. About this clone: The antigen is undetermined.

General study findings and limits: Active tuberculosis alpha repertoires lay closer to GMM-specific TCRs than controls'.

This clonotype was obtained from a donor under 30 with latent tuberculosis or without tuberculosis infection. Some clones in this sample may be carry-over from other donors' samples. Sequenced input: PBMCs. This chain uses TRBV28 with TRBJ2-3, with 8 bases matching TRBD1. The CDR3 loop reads CASRLDRVITDTQYF. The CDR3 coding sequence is TGTGCCAGCAGGTTGGACAGGGTGATCACAGATACGCAGTATTTT.